These 22 T cell receptor beta chains share one sample of origin, sequenced in a study of cytomegalovirus exposure and HLA in healthy donors. Use of 60 Vbeta and 13 Jbeta primers characterized the PCR. The method was immunoSEQ multiplex PCR; TCRdb's version includes in-frame clones alone and lacks a portion of them. This sample carries 150,000 to 200,000 clones, 65% to 85% of them seen once, and the ten largest clones take around 6.6%. The source material was PBMCs. Source of these receptors: a male donor in good health and CMV-seropositive.

V gene TRBV27 combines with J gene TRBJ2-2, with 8 bases lining up with TRBD1. The CDR3 sequence is 15 residues long. The V gene end was trimmed by 2 bases and the J gene end by 6 bases; junction bases not matched to a gene: 5. Germline CDR1 is MNHEY and CDR2 is SMNVEV (reference sequence). The CDR3 sequence is CASSLGRGRAGELFF. The DNA of the CDR3 is TGTGCCAGCAGTTTAGGCAGGGGGCGAGCCGGGGAGCTGTTTTTT.

A single count supports this clone. The chain carries TRBV7-2 and TRBJ2-7; a weak D match, TRBD2 (5 bases). V shed 3 bases and J shed 0 bases, with 15 bases lying between them. The CDR3 is 16 amino acids. The germline CDR1 and CDR2 sequences are SGHTA and FQGNSA. The CDR3 DNA follows: TGTGCCAGCAGCTTTTCCGGACTGGCCAGCTCCTACGAGCAGTACTTC. Its protein is CASSFSGLASSYEQYF. Full variable domain (remainder filled in from reference TRBV7-2 and TRBJ2-7): GAGVSQSPSNKVTEKGKDVELRCDPISGHTALYWYRQSLGQGLEFLIYFQGNSAPDKSGLPSDRFSAERTGGSVSTLTIQRTQQEDSAVYLCASSFSGLASSYEQYFGPGTRLTVT.

J is TRBJ2-5 and V is TRBV30; D is possibly TRBD1 (5 bases). Deletions cut 2 bases from V and 5 bases from J, with 9 bases between. CDR1 and CDR2 from the germline V gene are GTSNPN and SVGIG (reference sequence). This CDR3 has 12 amino acids. CDR3 nucleotides: TGTGCCTGGAGTCTACAGGCTGAGACCCAGTACTTC. Translation: CAWSLQAETQYF. The whole variable domain, remainder taken from reference TRBV30 and TRBJ2-5, is SQTIHQWPATLVQPVGSPLSLECTVEGTSNPNLYWYRQAAGRGLQLLFYSVGIGQISSEVPQNLSASRPQDRQFILSSKKLLLSDSGFYLCAWSLQAETQYFGPGTRLLVL.

This clone was recorded only once. The chain employs TRBV27 and TRBJ2-7; 8 bases agree with TRBD1. Germline V lookup: CDR1 MNHEY, CDR2 SMNVEV (reference sequence). This CDR3 is built from 15 residues. V trimming: 3 bases; J trimming: 3 bases; junction bases outside the gene matches: 7. In DNA form, the CDR3 reads TGTGCCAGCAGTTTGAGGCGCAGGGGGCACTACGAGCAGTACTTC. Amino acid sequence: CASSLRRRGHYEQYF.

The chain recombines TRBV28 with TRBJ1-4; 8 bases agree with TRBD1. The V gene's germline CDR1 is MDHEN and CDR2 SYDVKM. V shed 3 bases, J shed 8 bases, and the junction held 5 bases outside the gene matches. The CDR3 has 14 amino acids. CDR3 nucleotide sequence: TGTGCCAGCAGTTTCCCACAGGGGGGAGAAAAACTGTTTTTT. Amino acids: CASSFPQGGEKLFF.

CDR3 DNA sequence: TGCGCCAGCAGTCCTCGGGGGGGAGAAGGCAATCAGCCCCAGCATTTT. Protein sequence: CASSPRGGEGNQPQHF. The rearrangement joins TRBV23-1 to TRBJ1-5, with D possibly being TRBD1 (5 bases). TRBV23-1 is placed among ORFs of uncertain function. Trimming stripped 4 bases from V and 2 bases from J, with 15 bases between. This CDR3 is 16 amino acids long.

CDR3: CASSSVEHSPLHF. The CDR3 DNA sequence: TGTGCCAGCAGCTCAGTGGAGCATTCACCCCTCCACTTT. The chain has TRBV7-2 and TRBJ1-6; D not resolved. From germline, CDR1 is SGHTA and CDR2 FQGNSA. The CDR3 is 13 residues long. Deletions cut 4 bases from V and 8 bases from J, with 9 bases between.

The J gene is TRBJ1-5, the V gene TRBV18; a weak D match, TRBD1 (6 bases). CDR1 and CDR2 (germline): KGHSH, LQKENI. The CDR3 consists of 16 residues. Trimming removed 3 bases at V and 4 bases at J, with 16 bases between. CDR3 sequence (DNA): TGTGCCAGCTCACCGTACCCCGTCGGACAGAATCAGCCCCAGCATTTT. Translation gives CASSPYPVGQNQPQHF.

This chain joins TRBV21-1 and TRBJ1-5; the table's D call, TRBD1, has no DNA check behind it. TRBV21-1 has pseudogene status. CDR3 size: 16 residues. Here the CDR3 DNA reads TGTGCCATTCCCGCCCCAGGGGCTTTTGACGATCAGCCCCAGCATTTT. Translated, it gives CAIPAPGAFDDQPQHF.

This chain uses TRBV5-1 with TRBJ2-1; TRBD2 matches 12 bases. V lost 5 bases, J lost 4 bases, and 7 bases stayed unmatched. The germline gives CDR1 SGHRS, CDR2 YFSETQ. The CDR3 extends over 16 amino acids. CDR3 DNA: TGCGCCAGCAGACCACTAGCGGGAGGCCCATACAATGAGCAGTTCTTC. It is translated as CASRPLAGGPYNEQFF.

The genes are TRBV7-6 and TRBJ2-1; TRBD2 matches at 13 bases. V shed 5 bases, J shed 7 bases, and the junction held 5 bases outside the gene matches. There are 15 residues in the CDR3. Germline CDR1 and CDR2: SGHVS and FNYEAQ. CDR3 sequence: CASSRRTSGSNEQFF. In DNA, the CDR3 is TGTGCCAGCAGCCGTAGGACTAGCGGGAGTAATGAGCAGTTCTTC.

The chain joins TRBV27 to TRBJ1-2, with 12 nucleotides matching TRBD1. Unmatched junction bases numbered 4, after V lost 2 bases and J lost 3 bases. The germline CDR1 and CDR2 sequences are MNHEY and SMNVEV (reference sequence). The CDR3 covers 16 residues. CDR3 DNA: TGTGCCAGCAGTTTAACCGGGACAGGGGGCCACTATGGCTACACCTTC. This gives the protein CASSLTGTGGHYGYTF.

Details on this clone: Sequence at one end of the junction differs from germline and may be a read error. The gene calls are TRBV7-9 and TRBJ2-1; D is possibly TRBD1 (6 bases). Per germline, CDR1 SEHNR and CDR2 FQNEAQ (reference sequence). The CDR3 spans 17 residues. CDR3 in amino acids: CSSSSRGTGYTYNEQFF. DNA of the CDR3: TGTTCCAGCAGCTCCCGTGGAACAGGGTACACCTACAATGAGCAGTTCTTC.

The CDR3 reads CASSYSPTSGMDEQYF. CDR3 DNA sequence: TGTGCCAGCAGTTACTCCCCGACTAGCGGGATGGACGAGCAGTACTTC. This sequence joins TRBV6-5 and TRBJ2-7; the match to TRBD2 covers 11 bases. Germline V gives CDR1 MNHEY, CDR2 SVGAGI. The CDR3 length is 16 residues. Unmatched junction bases numbered 6, after V lost 0 bases and J lost 5 bases.

The rearrangement uses TRBV5-1 and TRBJ2-7; D perhaps matches TRBD1 (6 bases). The germline gives CDR1 SGHRS, CDR2 YFSETQ. V lost 4 bases and J 5 bases, leaving 19 bases between the germline ends. This CDR3 has 15 residues. The CDR3 DNA is TGCGCCAGCAGCCCGAGGGGACAACTCTCTAACGAGCAGTACTTC. Amino acid sequence: CASSPRGQLSNEQYF.

The gene calls are TRBV11-3 and TRBJ2-5, with 8 bases aligning to TRBD2. Matching the DNA end better, TRBJ2-7 makes the J call doubtful. CDR3 length equals 15 residues. The germline CDR1 and CDR2 sequences are SGHNT and YENEEA. The CDR3 is CASSFRGPTSDEQYF. The CDR3, as DNA: TGTGCCAGCAGTTTTAGGGGTCCGACTAGCGACGAGCAGTACTTC.

The rearrangement uses TRBV7-9 and TRBJ1-1, with D uncertain. The CDR3 covers 15 residues. CDR1 is SEHNR and CDR2 is FQNEAQ in the germline V gene (reference sequence). Trimming pared 4 bases from V and 1 base from J, leaving 13 bases between. This chain's CDR3 is CASSSGLSGNTEAFF. CDR3 nucleotide sequence: TGTGCCAGCAGCTCGGGGTTGTCGGGGAACACTGAAGCTTTCTTT.

The V and J genes are TRBV19 and TRBJ2-3, with 7 bases matching TRBD2. The V segment lost 6 bases and the J segment 4 bases; nucleotides outside the gene matches: 13. Germline V gene lookup returns CDR1 LNHDA and CDR2 SQIVND (reference sequence). CDR3 length equals 16 residues. This CDR3 reads CASRSPSGIISDTQYF. For the CDR3, the DNA is TGTGCCAGTAGGTCCCCAAGCGGGATCATCTCAGATACGCAGTATTTT. The full variable domain, rest sourced from reference TRBV19 and TRBJ2-3, is DGGITQSPKYLFRKEGQNVTLSCEQNLNHDAMYWYRQDPGQGLRLIYYSQIVNDFQKGDIAEGYSVSREKKESFPLTVTSAQKNPTAFYLCASRSPSGIISDTQYFGPGTRLTVL.

The V call is TRBV4-3, the J call TRBJ1-2; TRBD1 matches 9 bases. The germline CDR1 and CDR2 sequences are LGHNA and YSLEER. This CDR3 region has 13 residues. V lost 4 bases to trimming and J lost 8 bases; unmatched junction nucleotides: 5. In DNA form, the CDR3 reads TGCGCCAGCAGCCGGACAGGGGAGGGCGGCTACACCTTC. This encodes CASSRTGEGGYTF.

This clone has a single count. This chain links TRBV27 with TRBJ1-1; D is possibly TRBD1 (5 bases). The length of the CDR3 is 14 residues. V lost 6 bases to trimming and J lost 2 bases, with 13 bases between them. Germline lookup yields CDR1 MNHEY and CDR2 SMNVEV (reference sequence). The CDR3 nucleotides read TGTGCCAGCAGCATGTCCAGGGATAACACTGAAGCTTTCTTT. This codes for CASSMSRDNTEAFF.

This clone has just one count. The rearrangement uses TRBV2 and TRBJ1-4; TRBD1 aligns across 9 bases. The germline CDR1 and CDR2 sequences are SNHLY and FYNNEI. The CDR3 is made up of 16 amino acids. The junction had 7 bases not matched to a gene; V was cut back by 7 bases and J by 1 base. The CDR3: CASTPGQGGTNEKLFF. CDR3 bases: TGTGCCAGCACCCCGGGACAGGGAGGAACTAATGAAAAACTGTTTTTT.

The V gene is TRBV27, the J gene TRBJ2-2, with 11 bases fitting TRBD2. The V gene end was trimmed by 6 bases and the J gene end by 8 bases; junction bases not matched to a gene: 23. This CDR3 is built from 20 residues. In germline, CDR1 is MNHEY, CDR2 SMNVEV (reference sequence). The CDR3 sequence is CASRRPRQGLLAGASGELFF. DNA for the CDR3: TGTGCCAGCAGACGTCCCCGACAGGGATTACTAGCGGGAGCAAGTGGGGAGCTGTTTTTT.